This T cell receptor (beta chain) comes out of a study of cytomegalovirus exposure and HLA in healthy donors. Study details: An early data release held approximately 80 million unique TCRs from HLA-typed donors.

Regarding the study as a whole: When a later analysis compared HLA-associated TCR beta chains with equally common others, the HLA-associated chains turned out to be more clonally expanded and to have lower generation probabilities.

Donors consisted of healthy bone marrow donors. Germline-derived CDR1 and CDR2 are SGHKS and YYEKEE (reference sequence). This CDR3 is 14 amino acids long. V gave up 2 bases and J gave up 7 bases, with 12 bases separating them. The primer mix had 60 Vbeta and 13 Jbeta primers. Measured with immunoSEQ multiplex PCR; TCRdb has only the in-frame clones, and not every one. This sample's table has about 140,000 clones. Comments on this clone: Its specificity is unknown.

The sequencing input was PBMCs. J is TRBJ2-2 and V is TRBV5-5; D not resolved. This receptor was identified in a young woman in good health and CMV-seronegative. This CDR3 reads CASSFFFSGGELFF. DNA for the CDR3: TGTGCCAGCAGCTTCTTCTTCTCGGGCGGGGAGCTGTTTTTT.